One sample yielded the 5 T cell receptor beta chains listed below, sequenced in a study of metastatic and nonmetastatic thyroid tumors. Not a single patient had been given any form of treatment at any point before undergoing thyroid surgery. TCRdb re-called the PCR reads with MiXCR. Of 15,000 to 20,000 clones listed, about a quarter are singletons. Sequencing was carried out using adjacent normal tissue. The receptors derive from a female donor with papillary thyroid cancer or a benign thyroid nodule (not recorded which). Some clones in this sample may be carry-over from other donors' samples.

V is TRBV20-1 and J is TRBJ1-2; D gene uncertain. The CDR3 length is 14 residues. Deletions cut 1 base from V and 1 base from J, with 10 bases between. Germline CDR1 DFQATT, CDR2 SNEGSKA (reference sequence). The CDR3 region is CSARGGDINYGYTF. The CDR3 DNA reads as TGCAGTGCTAGAGGAGGTGATATTAACTATGGCTACACCTTC.

This clone has a handful of counts. The chain carries TRBV7-2 and TRBJ2-1; D unresolved. Trimming cost V 5 bases and J 9 bases, with 8 bases left between them. In germline, CDR1 is SGHTA, CDR2 FQGNSA. This CDR3 has 11 residues. As DNA, the CDR3 is TGTGCCAGCAGCCGTCGCCTTGAGCAGTTCTTC. This codes for CASSRRLEQFF.

This rearrangement joins TRBV11-2 to TRBJ1-2, with TRBD1 identical over 10 bases. The CDR3 consists of 15 residues. The germline V gene encodes CDR1 SGHAT and CDR2 FQNNGV. With 0 bases clipped from V and 5 bases from J, the junction kept 3 bases outside the gene matches. CDR3 amino acids: CASSLELGQGYGYTF. DNA for the CDR3: TGTGCCAGCAGCTTAGAGTTGGGACAGGGGTATGGCTACACCTTC.

The J gene is TRBJ2-1, the V gene TRBV12-3 or TRBV12-4; D is possibly TRBD2 (6 bases). Trimming shortened V by 1 base and J by 7 bases, and 14 bases separated the two germline ends. The CDR3 is 15 amino acids. CDR3 protein: CASSLGGTLRNEQFF. In nucleotides, the CDR3 is TGTGCCAGCAGTTTAGGTGGGACTCTCAGGAATGAGCAGTTCTTC.

The chain combines TRBV12-3 or TRBV12-4 with TRBJ2-5; D is unresolved. Trimming took 7 bases from V and 4 from J, leaving 16 bases between them. The CDR3 is made up of 14 amino acids. The CDR3 is CASIPRTVRETQYF. The CDR3 DNA reads TGTGCCAGCATTCCCAGAACAGTACGAGAGACCCAGTACTTC.